This T cell receptor (beta chain) was sequenced for a study of vaccination and CD4 T cells after COVID-19. As for the study in general: There were a few convalescent patients sampled at day 14 and again at days 161 to 241 post-vaccination.

With the Oncomine TCR Beta short-read assay, DNA from cultured CD4+ T cells was sequenced. TCRdb passed the PCR reads through MiXCR, listing each CDR3 protein once. The data contain 20,000 to 25,000 distinct CDR3 sequences, roughly 33% of them singletons. In regard to this clonotype: Its target is not known.

Time point meaning: late sampling 161 to 241 days after vaccination in a few convalescent patients. Treatment reported: roughly 11-day PBMC culture with coronavirus spike peptide pools or control peptides (ViraFEST assay). Whole-study findings and limits: Median counts of SARS-CoV-2-reactive clonotypes increased from roughly 19 to 38; this difference was not significant.

The CDR3 is made up of 15 amino acids. J gave up 0 bases and V 8 bases, and 9 bases lay outside the gene matches. Germline V gene lookup returns CDR1 MGHRA and CDR2 YSYEKL. The sequenced sample was CD4+ T cells from blood, cultured in vitro, obtained about 7 months after SARS-CoV-2 vaccination. The rearrangement uses TRBV4-1 and TRBJ2-7; 8 nucleotides align to TRBD1. The receptor's source is a human donor who had recovered from COVID-19. This chain's CDR3 is CASRSWTGSSYEQYF. CDR3 bases: TGCGCCAGCCGAAGTTGGACAGGGAGCTCCTACGAGCAGTACTTC.